This passage covers 5 T cell receptor beta chains from one sample sequenced in a study of shared clonotypes between healthy human individuals. Libraries were prepared by immunoSEQ multiplex PCR; TCRdb keeps only in-frame clonotypes and omits some of them. Of over 300,000 clones in the sample, roughly 84% were seen once. The source material was memory CD8+ T cells sorted from blood. As to subset: CD45RO+ cells pooled with CCR7-negative TemRA cells. Source of these receptors: a man younger than 35 in good health.

This chain links TRBV4-1 with TRBJ2-7; possibly TRBD1 for D (6 bases). The V gene lost 0 bases and the J gene lost 2 bases, with 11 bases spanning the gap. The CDR3 covers 15 residues. CDR1 is MGHRA and CDR2 is YSYEKL in the germline V gene. This chain's CDR3 is CASSQDPGETYEQYF. In DNA form, the CDR3 reads TGCGCCAGCAGCCAAGACCCAGGGGAGACCTACGAGCAGTACTTC.

The V gene is TRBV5-4, the J gene TRBJ2-3, with D uncertain. Germline CDR1 is SGHNT and CDR2 is YYREEE (reference sequence). The CDR3 totals 13 residues. Trimming took off 2 bases at V and 0 bases at J, with 4 bases between the two ends. DNA of the CDR3: TGTGCCAGCAGCTTCCGTAGCACAGATACGCAGTATTTT. Translating it yields CASSFRSTDTQYF.

The chain has TRBV28 and TRBJ2-7, with 7 bases aligning to TRBD2. V lost 3 bases, J lost 2 bases, and 4 bases stayed unmatched. Germline CDR1 is MDHEN and CDR2 is SYDVKM. The length of the CDR3 is 14 residues. The CDR3 here is CASSLAGDTYEQYF. In DNA, the CDR3 is TGTGCCAGCAGTTTGGCGGGAGATACCTACGAGCAGTACTTC.

This chain links TRBV28 with TRBJ2-7; the match to TRBD2 covers 7 bases. This CDR3 region has 14 residues. Unmatched junction bases numbered 4, after V lost 5 bases and J lost 0 bases. In germline, CDR1 is MDHEN, CDR2 SYDVKM. CDR3 bases: TGTGCCAGCAGTGCGGGGACTACCTCCTACGAGCAGTACTTC. This gives the protein CASSAGTTSYEQYF.

J is TRBJ2-1 and V is TRBV10-3; TRBD2 matches 8 bases. CDR3 length equals 14 residues. V was clipped by 10 bases and J by 4 bases; unmatched bases: 9. Looked up from germline, CDR1 is ENHRY and CDR2 is SYGVKD. The CDR3 sequence: CATGAASGYNEQFF. CDR3 nucleotides: TGTGCCACCGGTGCGGCTAGCGGGTACAATGAGCAGTTCTTC.